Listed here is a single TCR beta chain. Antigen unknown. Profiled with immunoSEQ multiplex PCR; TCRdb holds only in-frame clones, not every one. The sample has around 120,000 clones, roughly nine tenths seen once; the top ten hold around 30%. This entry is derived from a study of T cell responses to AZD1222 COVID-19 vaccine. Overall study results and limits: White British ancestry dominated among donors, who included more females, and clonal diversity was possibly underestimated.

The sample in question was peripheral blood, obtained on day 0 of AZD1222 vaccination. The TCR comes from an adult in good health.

The CDR3 DNA is TGCGCCAGCAGCTGGGGAAGGGGGGCGGCCACAGATACGCAGTATTTT. It codes for CASSWGRGAATDTQYF. This chain joins TRBV5-1 and TRBJ2-3, with D possibly called TRBD1 or TRBD2 (6 bases each). Germline V gene data show CDR1 as SGHRS and CDR2 as YFSETQ. V was clipped by 3 bases and J by 2 bases, with 16 bases between them. The CDR3 length is 16 residues.